These 9 T cell receptor beta chains originate from one sample sequenced in a study of T-cell reconstitution after alpha-beta-depleted transplantation in children. The TCRbeta library was prepared with unique molecular identifiers. MiXCR, run by TCRdb on the PCR reads, gives a single entry per CDR3 protein. The sample includes 250,000 or so distinct CDR3 sequences, roughly 8% of them seen just once. The starting material was PBMCs, mostly from graft donor cells, obtained 180 days after TCRalphabeta/CD19-depleted stem cell transplant. These TCRs come from a male patient between 5 and 17 years old who had a stem cell transplant for acute lymphoblastic leukemia, so the T cells may come from the graft donor.

The sample holds many counts of this clonotype. The chain employs TRBV28 and TRBJ2-3; perhaps TRBD2 as D (6 bases). This CDR3 has 13 residues. Per germline, CDR1 MDHEN and CDR2 SYDVKM. The V and J ends lost 3 bases and 4 bases respectively, with 8 bases between them. CDR3 bases: TGTGCCAGCAGTTTCTGGGGGGCAGATACGCAGTATTTT. It is translated as CASSFWGADTQYF.

This clonotype was found many times. The V gene is TRBV10-3, the J gene TRBJ1-1; D is possibly TRBD1 (6 bases). Deletions cut 7 bases from V and 10 bases from J, with 22 bases between. This CDR3 spans 14 amino acids. Germline CDR1 and CDR2: ENHRY and SYGVKD. The CDR3 sequence: CAINDGERGVLAFF. In DNA, the CDR3 is TGTGCCATCAACGACGGGGAGAGGGGGGTGTTAGCTTTCTTT.

At least ten counts were recorded for this clonotype. The rearrangement joins TRBV4-3 to TRBJ2-7; tentatively, D is TRBD2 (5 bases). Looked up from germline, CDR1 is LGHNA and CDR2 is YSLEER. The V gene lost 0 bases and the J gene lost 4 bases, with 7 bases spanning the gap. The CDR3 covers 13 residues. The CDR3 DNA follows: TGCGCCAGCAGCCAAGATGCGGGTTACGAGCAGTACTTC. It is translated as CASSQDAGYEQYF.

This clonotype has a count of ten or more. The chain combines TRBV12-3 or TRBV12-4 with TRBJ1-1; the D gene is possibly TRBD1 (6 bases). With 6 bases removed from V and 8 bases from J, the gap between germline ends came to 16 bases. This CDR3 is 13 amino acids long. The CDR3 nucleotides read TGTGCCAGCAGCCGGTGGGGGGCAAGGGAAGCTTTCTTT. This sequence encodes CASSRWGAREAFF.

This clonotype has a handful of counts. The rearrangement joins TRBV6-2 or TRBV6-3 to TRBJ1-5; weak D call: TRBD1 (5 bases). The CDR3 is 16 residues long. Germline V gene data show CDR1 as MNHEY and CDR2 as SVGEGT. Trimming took off 2 bases at V and 4 bases at J, with 15 bases between the two ends. CDR3 in amino acids: CASSYLDRRNNQPQHF. In DNA, the CDR3 is TGTGCCAGCAGTTACCTCGACAGAAGAAATAATCAGCCCCAGCATTTT.

With regard to this clonotype: One junction end does not reproduce the germline sequence, and a read error may be involved. The J gene is TRBJ1-2, the V gene TRBV2; possibly TRBD1 for D (5 bases). The germline V gene has CDR1 SNHLY and CDR2 FYNNEI. The length of the CDR3 is 15 residues. CDR3 residues: CASFPRGRPNHGHTF. CDR3 in DNA: TGTGCCAGCTTCCCGAGGGGCAGACCCAACCATGGCCACACCTTC.

In its sample, this clonotype was seen many times. The V call is TRBV2, the J call TRBJ2-7; TRBD1 agrees at 9 bases. The CDR3 runs 13 residues. The V gene's germline CDR1 is SNHLY and CDR2 FYNNEI. V shed 5 bases and J 2 bases; nucleotides not matched to a gene: 1. CDR3 amino acids: CASSNRGPYEQYF. The CDR3 coding sequence is TGTGCCAGCAGTAACAGGGGGCCCTACGAGCAGTACTTC.

For this clonotype: With a much larger clone just one base away, this may be a read error. This chain joins TRBV3-1 and TRBJ2-2; TRBD1 is a possible D gene (6 bases). CDR1 LGHDT and CDR2 YNNKEL come from the germline V gene (reference sequence). Trimming shortened V by 7 bases and J by 1 base, and 16 bases separated the two germline ends. CDR3 length: 16 residues. For the CDR3, the DNA is TGTGCCAGCAACATACTTATGACAGGGAACACCGGGGAGCTGTTTTTT. Protein sequence: CASNILMTGNTGELFF.

This clonotype was counted at least ten times. V gene TRBV15 combines with J gene TRBJ1-1, with unresolved D. This CDR3 region has 15 residues. Deletions cut 0 bases from V and 0 bases from J, with 8 bases between. CDR1 is LNHNV, CDR2 YYDKDF, per germline (reference sequence). The CDR3 nucleotides read TGTGCCACCAGCAGAGATTTGGGGTTGAACACTGAAGCTTTCTTT. This gives the protein CATSRDLGLNTEAFF.